This TCR beta chain was observed in a study of cytomegalovirus exposure and HLA in healthy donors. Study conclusions and caveats: It was reported that the classifier diagnosed cytomegalovirus status with high specificity and sensitivity in both the original and validation cohorts. Being indistinguishable, some V segments were excluded, TRBV6-2 and TRBV6-3 among them.

This clone showed up just a few times. Its antigen is unidentified. In the PCR, 60 Vbeta and 13 Jbeta primers were used. In the original processing: The authors later counted 75 million to 90 million unique TCR beta chains, 9 million to 12 million of them shared. Assay: immunoSEQ multiplex PCR; the TCRdb copy retains only in-frame clones and omits some. Clone size and the V and J calls come from that table; the DNA yielded D and trimming. Here the sample spans fewer than 150,000 clones, roughly 74% being singletons. The V and J ends lost 3 bases and 5 bases, in that order; junction bases with no gene match: 6. Per the germline V gene, CDR1 is MNHNS and CDR2 is SASEGT. CDR3 length equals 15 residues.

The specimen sequenced was PBMCs. This sequence joins TRBV6-1 and TRBJ2-2; 7 nucleotides agree with TRBD2. This clonotype originated in a woman in her thirties or forties in good health and CMV-seropositive. In DNA, the CDR3 is TGTGCCAGCAGTGACCCGGGACTACCAACCGGGGAGCTGTTTTTT. Translated: CASSDPGLPTGELFF.